The 6 T cell receptor beta chains listed next were all sequenced from one sample in a study of blood T cell repertoires in COVID-19. Here immunoSEQ multiplex PCR was the method, and the copy in TCRdb shows in-frame clones only, minus some. The table has 120,000 or so clones, about 88% seen once. The sequenced material came from peripheral blood. The receptor set was obtained from a woman of 80 years or more with acute or convalescent COVID-19.

The chain recombines TRBV7-2 with TRBJ1-4, with 8 bases lining up with TRBD1. This CDR3 contains 15 residues. CDR1 and CDR2 (germline): SGHTA, FQGNSA. Trimming removed 4 bases from V and 2 bases from J; junction bases left unmatched: 3. This CDR3 is CASSSQGATNEKLFF. The DNA of the CDR3 is TGTGCCAGCAGCTCTCAGGGGGCGACTAATGAAAAACTGTTTTTT. Based on the CDR3 plus reference TRBV7-2 and TRBJ1-4, the full variable domain is GAGVSQSPSNKVTEKGKDVELRCDPISGHTALYWYRQSLGQGLEFLIYFQGNSAPDKSGLPSDRFSAERTGGSVSTLTIQRTQQEDSAVYLCASSSQGATNEKLFFGSGTQLSVL.

The gene calls are TRBV5-1 and TRBJ2-2; possible D gene TRBD2, 6 bases. The germline gives CDR1 SGHRS, CDR2 YFSETQ. V dropped 0 bases and J dropped 1 base, with 10 bases sitting between them. This CDR3 region has 16 residues. CDR3 residues: CASSLVAAMNTGELFF. For the CDR3, the DNA is TGCGCCAGCAGCTTGGTAGCGGCAATGAACACCGGGGAGCTGTTTTTT.

V and J are TRBV2 and TRBJ1-1, with 9 bases that match TRBD1. Germline CDR1 is SNHLY and CDR2 is FYNNEI. CDR3 length: 14 amino acids. The ends lost 6 bases at V and 3 bases at J; junction bases unmatched: 5. CDR3 coding DNA: TGTGCCAGCAGGGCGGGACAGGGTTACACTGAAGCTTTCTTT. This codes for CASRAGQGYTEAFF.

Points on this clone: The same CDR3 can be traced to other DNA sequences in this sample. The chain combines TRBV7-3 with TRBJ2-2; no clear D gene. The CDR3 runs 14 residues. CDR1 is SGHTA and CDR2 is FQGTGA in the germline V gene. V was trimmed by 2 bases and J by 1 base, leaving 5 bases between them. CDR3 nucleotide sequence: TGTGCCAGCAGCTTAGGGCGGAACACCGGGGAGCTGTTTTTT. This sequence encodes CASSLGRNTGELFF.

This clone was observed many times. The chain carries TRBV6-1 and TRBJ2-7, with D maybe TRBD2 (5 bases). Trimming cost V 3 bases and J 6 bases, with 12 bases left between them. The CDR3 has 13 amino acids. Germline V gene lookup returns CDR1 MNHNS and CDR2 SASEGT. DNA of the CDR3: TGTGCCAGCAGTGATATAAGAGGGCGCGAGCAGTACTTC. Translation: CASSDIRGREQYF.

This clone was recorded a few times. The chain combines TRBV5-4 with TRBJ2-3; D not resolved. The CDR3 loop spans 18 amino acids. V gave up 0 bases and J gave up 0 bases, with 17 bases separating them. Per germline, CDR1 SGHNT and CDR2 YYREEE (reference sequence). The DNA of the CDR3 is TGTGCCAGCAGCTTGGGCGGCCCCATGGCTCATAGCACAGATACGCAGTATTTT. Residues: CASSLGGPMAHSTDTQYF.